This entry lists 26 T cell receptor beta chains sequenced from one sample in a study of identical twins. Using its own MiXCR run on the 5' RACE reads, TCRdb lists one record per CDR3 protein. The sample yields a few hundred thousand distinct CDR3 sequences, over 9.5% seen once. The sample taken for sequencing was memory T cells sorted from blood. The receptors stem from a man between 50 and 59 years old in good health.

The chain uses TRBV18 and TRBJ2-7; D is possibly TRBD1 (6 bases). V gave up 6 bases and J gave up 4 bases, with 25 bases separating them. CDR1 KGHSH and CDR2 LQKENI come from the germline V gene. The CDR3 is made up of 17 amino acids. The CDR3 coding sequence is TGTGCCAGCTCCCGGGGACGGGGACAAGGGAATAGGTACGAGCAGTACTTC. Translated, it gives CASSRGRGQGNRYEQYF.

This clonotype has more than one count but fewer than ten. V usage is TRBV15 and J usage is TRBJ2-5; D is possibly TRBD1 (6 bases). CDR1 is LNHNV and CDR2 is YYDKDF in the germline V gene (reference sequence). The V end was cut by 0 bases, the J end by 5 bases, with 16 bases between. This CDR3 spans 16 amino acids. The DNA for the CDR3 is TGTGCCACCAGCAGAGATAACGGGGTAGGGGGTGAGACCCAGTACTTC. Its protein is CATSRDNGVGGETQYF.

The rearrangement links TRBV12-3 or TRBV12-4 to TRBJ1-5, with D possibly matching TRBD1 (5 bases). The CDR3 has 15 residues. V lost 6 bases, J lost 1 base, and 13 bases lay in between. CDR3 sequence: CASSTAWDSNQPQHF. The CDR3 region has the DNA TGTGCCAGCAGCACGGCATGGGACAGCAATCAGCCCCAGCATTTT.

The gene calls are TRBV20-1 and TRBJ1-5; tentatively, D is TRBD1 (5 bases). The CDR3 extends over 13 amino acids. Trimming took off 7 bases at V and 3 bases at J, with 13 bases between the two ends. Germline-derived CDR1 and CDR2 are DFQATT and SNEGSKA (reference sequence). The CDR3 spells CSVTKGINQPQHF. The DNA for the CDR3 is TGCAGTGTGACTAAGGGGATCAATCAGCCCCAGCATTTT.

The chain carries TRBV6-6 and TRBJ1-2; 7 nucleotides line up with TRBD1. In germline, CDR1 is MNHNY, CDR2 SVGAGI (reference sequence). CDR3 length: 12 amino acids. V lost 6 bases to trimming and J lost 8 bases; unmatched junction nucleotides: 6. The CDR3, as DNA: TGTGCCAGCAGCTCCGGGACAGTCGGCTACACCTTC. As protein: CASSSGTVGYTF.

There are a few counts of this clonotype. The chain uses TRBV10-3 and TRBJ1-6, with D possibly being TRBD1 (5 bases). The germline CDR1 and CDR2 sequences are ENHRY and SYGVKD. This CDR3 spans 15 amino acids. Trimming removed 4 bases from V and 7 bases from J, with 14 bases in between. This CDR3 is CAISGQGVRNSPLHF. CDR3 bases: TGTGCCATCAGTGGCCAGGGCGTGAGGAATTCACCCCTCCACTTT.

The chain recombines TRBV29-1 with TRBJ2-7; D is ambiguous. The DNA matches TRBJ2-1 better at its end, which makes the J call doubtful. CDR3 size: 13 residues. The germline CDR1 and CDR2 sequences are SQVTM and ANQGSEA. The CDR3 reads CSVVSGPPYEQFF. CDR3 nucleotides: TGCAGCGTTGTATCCGGGCCCCCCTACGAGCAGTTCTTC.

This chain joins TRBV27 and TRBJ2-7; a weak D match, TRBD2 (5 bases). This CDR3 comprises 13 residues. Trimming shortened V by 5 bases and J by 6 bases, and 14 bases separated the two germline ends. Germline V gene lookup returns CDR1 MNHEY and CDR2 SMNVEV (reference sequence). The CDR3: CASSDGMPSEQYF. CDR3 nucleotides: TGTGCCAGCAGTGACGGGATGCCCAGCGAGCAGTACTTC.

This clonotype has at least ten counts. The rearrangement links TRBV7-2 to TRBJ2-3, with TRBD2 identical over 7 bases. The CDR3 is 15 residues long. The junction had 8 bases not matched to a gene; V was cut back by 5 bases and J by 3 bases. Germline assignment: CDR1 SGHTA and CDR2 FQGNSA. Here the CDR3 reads CASSAGRTLTDTQYF. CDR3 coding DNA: TGTGCCAGCAGCGCCGGGAGGACCCTAACAGATACGCAGTATTTT.

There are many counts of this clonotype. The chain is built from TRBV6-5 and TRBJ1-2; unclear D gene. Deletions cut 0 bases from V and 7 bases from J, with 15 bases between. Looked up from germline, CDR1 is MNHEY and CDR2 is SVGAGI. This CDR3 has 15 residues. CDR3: CASSYSWQAVGGYTF. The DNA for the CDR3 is TGTGCCAGCAGTTACTCGTGGCAGGCAGTCGGTGGCTACACCTTC.

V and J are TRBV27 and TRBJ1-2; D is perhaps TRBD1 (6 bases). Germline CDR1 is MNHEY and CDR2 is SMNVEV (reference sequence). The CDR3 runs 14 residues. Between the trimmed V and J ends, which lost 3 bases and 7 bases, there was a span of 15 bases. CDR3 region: CASSFFVGGRGYTF. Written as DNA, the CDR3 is TGTGCCAGCAGTTTCTTTGTAGGGGGACGTGGCTACACCTTC.

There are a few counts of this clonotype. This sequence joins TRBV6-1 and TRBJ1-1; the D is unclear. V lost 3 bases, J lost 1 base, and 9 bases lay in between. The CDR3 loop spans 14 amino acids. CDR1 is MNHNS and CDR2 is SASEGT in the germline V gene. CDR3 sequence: CASSEHPSNTEAFF. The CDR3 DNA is TGTGCCAGCAGTGAGCACCCCTCGAACACTGAAGCTTTCTTT.

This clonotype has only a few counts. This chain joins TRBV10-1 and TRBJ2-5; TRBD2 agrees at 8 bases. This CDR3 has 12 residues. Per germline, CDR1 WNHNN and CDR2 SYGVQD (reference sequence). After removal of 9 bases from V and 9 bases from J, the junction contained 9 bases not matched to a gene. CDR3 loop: CARPRGGRSQYF. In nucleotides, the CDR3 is TGCGCCAGGCCTCGGGGGGGGAGGTCCCAGTACTTC.

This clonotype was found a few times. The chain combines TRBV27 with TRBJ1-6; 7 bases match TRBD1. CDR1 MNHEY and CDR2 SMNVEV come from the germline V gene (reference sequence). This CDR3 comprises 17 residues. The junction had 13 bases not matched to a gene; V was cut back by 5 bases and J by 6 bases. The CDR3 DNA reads TGTGCCAGCAGTCCTACTTCGACTACAGGGGTTAATTCACCCCTCCACTTT. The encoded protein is CASSPTSTTGVNSPLHF.

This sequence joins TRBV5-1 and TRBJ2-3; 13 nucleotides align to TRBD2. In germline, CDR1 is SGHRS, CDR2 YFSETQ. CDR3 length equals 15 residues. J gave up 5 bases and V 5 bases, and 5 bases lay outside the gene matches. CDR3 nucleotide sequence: TGCGCCAGCAGATGGACTAGCGGGAGTGGAGATACGCAGTATTTT. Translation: CASRWTSGSGDTQYF.

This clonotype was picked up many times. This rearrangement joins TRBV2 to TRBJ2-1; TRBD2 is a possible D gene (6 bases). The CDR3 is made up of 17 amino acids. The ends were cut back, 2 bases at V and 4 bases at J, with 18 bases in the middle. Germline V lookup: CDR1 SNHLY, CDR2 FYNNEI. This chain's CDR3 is CASSEPPGVKIYNEQFF. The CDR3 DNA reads TGTGCCAGCAGTGAACCCCCGGGGGTCAAGATATACAATGAGCAGTTCTTC. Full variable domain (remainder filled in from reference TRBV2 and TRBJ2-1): EPEVTQTPSHQVTQMGQEVILRCVPISNHLYFYWYRQILGQKVEFLVSFYNNEISEKSEIFDDQFSVERPDGSNFTLKIRSTKLEDSAMYFCASSEPPGVKIYNEQFFGPGTRLTVL.

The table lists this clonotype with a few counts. CDR3 in amino acids: CAWSVPPTYGYTF. The CDR3 DNA reads TGTGCCTGGAGTGTACCCCCTACCTATGGCTACACCTTC. This chain connects TRBV30 to TRBJ1-2; unclear D gene. CDR3 length: 13 residues. V shed 0 bases and J shed 4 bases, with 9 bases lying between them. Germline V CDR1 and CDR2: GTSNPN, SVGIG (reference sequence).

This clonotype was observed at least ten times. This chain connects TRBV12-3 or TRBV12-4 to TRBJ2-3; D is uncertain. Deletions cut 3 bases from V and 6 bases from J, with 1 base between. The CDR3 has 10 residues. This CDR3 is CASSFDTQYF. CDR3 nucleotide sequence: TGTGCCAGCAGTTTTGATACGCAGTATTTT.

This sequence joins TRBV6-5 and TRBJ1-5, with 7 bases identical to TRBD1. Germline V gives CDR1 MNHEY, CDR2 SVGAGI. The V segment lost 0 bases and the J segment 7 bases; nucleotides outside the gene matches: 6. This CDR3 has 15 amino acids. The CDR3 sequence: CASSYSRQGEQPQHF. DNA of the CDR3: TGTGCCAGCAGTTACTCGCGGCAGGGGGAGCAGCCCCAGCATTTT.

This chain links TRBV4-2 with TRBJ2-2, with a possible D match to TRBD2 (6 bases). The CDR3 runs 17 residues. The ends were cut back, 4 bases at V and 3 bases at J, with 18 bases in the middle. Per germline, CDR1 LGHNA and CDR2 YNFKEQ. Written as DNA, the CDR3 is TGTGCCAGCAGCCCCGCGGCGAGGCGGGATGACACCGGGGAGCTGTTTTTT. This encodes CASSPAARRDDTGELFF.

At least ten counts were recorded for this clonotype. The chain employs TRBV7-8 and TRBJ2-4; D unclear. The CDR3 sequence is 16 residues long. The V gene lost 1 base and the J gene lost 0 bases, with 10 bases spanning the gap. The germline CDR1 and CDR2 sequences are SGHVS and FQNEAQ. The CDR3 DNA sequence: TGTGCCAGCAGCTTAGAGGGTGCGCTAGCCAAAAACATTCAGTACTTC. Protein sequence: CASSLEGALAKNIQYF.

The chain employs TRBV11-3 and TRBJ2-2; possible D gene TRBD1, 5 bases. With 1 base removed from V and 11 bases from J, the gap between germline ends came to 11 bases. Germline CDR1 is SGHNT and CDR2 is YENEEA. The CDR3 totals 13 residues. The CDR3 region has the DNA TGTGCCAGCAGCTTAGTTCGAAGGGGAGAGCTGTTTTTT. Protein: CASSLVRRGELFF.

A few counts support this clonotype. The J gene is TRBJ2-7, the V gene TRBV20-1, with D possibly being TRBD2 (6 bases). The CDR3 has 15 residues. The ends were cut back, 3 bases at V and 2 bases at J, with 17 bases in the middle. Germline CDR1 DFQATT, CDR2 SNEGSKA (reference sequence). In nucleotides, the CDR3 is TGCAGTGCTAGCGATTCGGGAGCTATTGCCTACGAGCAGTACTTC. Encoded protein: CSASDSGAIAYEQYF.

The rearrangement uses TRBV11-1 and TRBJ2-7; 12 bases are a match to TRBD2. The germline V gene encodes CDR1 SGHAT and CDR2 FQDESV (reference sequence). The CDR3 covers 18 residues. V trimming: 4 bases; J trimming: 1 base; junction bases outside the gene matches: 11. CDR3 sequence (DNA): TGTGCCAGCAGCTCACTGACTAGCGGGAGCTACGGGTCCTACGAGCAGTACTTC. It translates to CASSSLTSGSYGSYEQYF.

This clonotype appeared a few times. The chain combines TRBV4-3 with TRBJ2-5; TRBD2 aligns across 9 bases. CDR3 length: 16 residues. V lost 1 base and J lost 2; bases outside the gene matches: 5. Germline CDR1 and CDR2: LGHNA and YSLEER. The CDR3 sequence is CASSQGLADLQETQYF. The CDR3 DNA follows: TGCGCCAGCAGCCAAGGACTAGCGGACCTACAAGAGACCCAGTACTTC.

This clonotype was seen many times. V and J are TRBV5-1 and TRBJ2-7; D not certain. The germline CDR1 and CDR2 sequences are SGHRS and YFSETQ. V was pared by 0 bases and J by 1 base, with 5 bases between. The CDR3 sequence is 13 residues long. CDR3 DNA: TGCGCCAGCAGCTTGGAAGGGTCCTACGAGCAGTACTTC. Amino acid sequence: CASSLEGSYEQYF. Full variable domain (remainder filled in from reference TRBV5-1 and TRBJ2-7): KAGVTQTPRYLIKTRGQQVTLSCSPISGHRSVSWYQQTPGQGLQFLFEYFSETQRNKGNFPGRFSGRQFSNSRSEMNVSTLELGDSALYLCASSLEGSYEQYFGPGTRLTVT.